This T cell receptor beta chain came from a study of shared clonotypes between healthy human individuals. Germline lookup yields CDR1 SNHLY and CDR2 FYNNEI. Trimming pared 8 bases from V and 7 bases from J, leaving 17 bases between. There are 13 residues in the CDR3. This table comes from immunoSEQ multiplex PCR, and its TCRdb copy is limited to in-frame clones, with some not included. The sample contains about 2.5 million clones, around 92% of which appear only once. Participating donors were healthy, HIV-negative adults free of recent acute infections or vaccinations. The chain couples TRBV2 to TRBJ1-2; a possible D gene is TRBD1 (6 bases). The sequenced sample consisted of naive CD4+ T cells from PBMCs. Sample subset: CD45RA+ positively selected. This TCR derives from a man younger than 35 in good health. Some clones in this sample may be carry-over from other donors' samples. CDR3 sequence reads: CASLRGSGGGYTF. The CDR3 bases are TGTGCCAGCCTCAGGGGTTCGGGTGGTGGCTACACCTTC.